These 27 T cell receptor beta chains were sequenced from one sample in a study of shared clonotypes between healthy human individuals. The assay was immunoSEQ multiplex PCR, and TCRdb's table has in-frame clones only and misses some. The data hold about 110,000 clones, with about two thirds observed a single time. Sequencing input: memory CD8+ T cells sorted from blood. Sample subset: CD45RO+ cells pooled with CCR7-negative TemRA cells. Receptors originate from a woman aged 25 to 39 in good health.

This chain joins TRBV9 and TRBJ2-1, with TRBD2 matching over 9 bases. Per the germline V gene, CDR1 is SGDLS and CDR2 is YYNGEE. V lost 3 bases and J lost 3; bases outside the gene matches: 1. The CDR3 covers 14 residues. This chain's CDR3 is CASSGTSDYNEQFF. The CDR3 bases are TGTGCCAGCAGCGGGACTAGCGACTACAATGAGCAGTTCTTC.

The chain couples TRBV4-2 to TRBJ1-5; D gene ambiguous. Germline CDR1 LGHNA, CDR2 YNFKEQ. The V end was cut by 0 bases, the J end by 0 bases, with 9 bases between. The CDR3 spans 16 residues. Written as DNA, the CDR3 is TGTGCCAGCAGCCAAGATATAGGAGTTAGCAATCAGCCCCAGCATTTT. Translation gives CASSQDIGVSNQPQHF.

CDR3 protein: CASSRQGNSQETQYF. In DNA form, the CDR3 reads TGCGCCAGCAGCCGACAGGGTAACAGCCAAGAGACCCAGTACTTC. This chain joins TRBV4-1 and TRBJ2-5, with 7 positions matching TRBD1. Germline CDR1 MGHRA, CDR2 YSYEKL. J lost 1 base, V lost 4 bases, and 6 bases had no gene match. This CDR3 region has 15 residues.

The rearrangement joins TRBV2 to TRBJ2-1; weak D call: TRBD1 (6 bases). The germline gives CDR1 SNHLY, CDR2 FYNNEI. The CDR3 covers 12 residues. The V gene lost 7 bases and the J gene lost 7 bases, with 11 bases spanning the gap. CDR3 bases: TGTGCCAGCATTCAACAGGGAAATGAGCAGTTCTTC. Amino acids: CASIQQGNEQFF. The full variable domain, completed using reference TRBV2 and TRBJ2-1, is EPEVTQTPSHQVTQMGQEVILRCVPISNHLYFYWYRQILGQKVEFLVSFYNNEISEKSEIFDDQFSVERPDGSNFTLKIRSTKLEDSAMYFCASIQQGNEQFFGPGTRLTVL.

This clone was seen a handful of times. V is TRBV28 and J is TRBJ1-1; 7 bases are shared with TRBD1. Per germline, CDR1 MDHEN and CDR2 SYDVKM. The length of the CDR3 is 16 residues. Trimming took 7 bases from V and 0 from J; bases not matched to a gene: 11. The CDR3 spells CASMKGAGSLNTEAFF. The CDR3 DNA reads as TGTGCCAGCATGAAGGGGGCAGGTTCCTTGAACACTGAAGCTTTCTTT.

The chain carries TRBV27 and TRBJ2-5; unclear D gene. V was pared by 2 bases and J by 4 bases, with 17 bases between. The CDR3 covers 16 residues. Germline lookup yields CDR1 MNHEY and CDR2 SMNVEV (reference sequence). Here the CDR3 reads CASSLKYYPPGETQYF. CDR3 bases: TGTGCCAGCAGTTTAAAGTACTACCCCCCCGGAGAGACCCAGTACTTC.

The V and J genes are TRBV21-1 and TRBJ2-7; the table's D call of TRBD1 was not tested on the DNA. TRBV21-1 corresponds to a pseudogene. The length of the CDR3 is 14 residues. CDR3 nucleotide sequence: TGTGCCAGCAGCACACCGGCGGACAGGGTCGAGCAGTACTTC. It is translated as CASSTPADRVEQYF.

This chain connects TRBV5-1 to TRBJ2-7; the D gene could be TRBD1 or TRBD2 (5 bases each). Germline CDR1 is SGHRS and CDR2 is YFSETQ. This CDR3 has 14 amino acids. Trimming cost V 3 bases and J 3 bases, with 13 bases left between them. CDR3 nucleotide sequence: TGCGCCAGCAGCTGGGGGACCCGGGGCTACGAGCAGTACTTC. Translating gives CASSWGTRGYEQYF.

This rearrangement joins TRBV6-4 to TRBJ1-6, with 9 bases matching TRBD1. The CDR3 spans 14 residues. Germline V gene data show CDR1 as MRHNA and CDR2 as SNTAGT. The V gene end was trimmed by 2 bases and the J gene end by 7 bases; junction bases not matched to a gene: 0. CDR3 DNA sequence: TGTGCCAGCAGTGACACAGGGGGCAATTCACCCCTCCACTTT. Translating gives CASSDTGGNSPLHF.

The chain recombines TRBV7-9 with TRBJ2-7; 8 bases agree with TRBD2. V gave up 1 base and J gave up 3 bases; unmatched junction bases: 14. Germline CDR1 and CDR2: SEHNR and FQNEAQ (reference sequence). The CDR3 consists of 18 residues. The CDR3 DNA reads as TGTGCCAGCAGCTTAGTCGGTACCAGCGGGAGTAAAATCTACGAGCAGTACTTC. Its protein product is CASSLVGTSGSKIYEQYF.

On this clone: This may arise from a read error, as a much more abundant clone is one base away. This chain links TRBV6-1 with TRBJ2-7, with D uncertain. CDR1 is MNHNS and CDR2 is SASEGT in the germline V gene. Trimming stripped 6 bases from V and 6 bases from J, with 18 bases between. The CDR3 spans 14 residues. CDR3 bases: TGTGCCAGCAGCCCCACCGGATCTTGGGGCGAGCAGTACTTC. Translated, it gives CASSPTGSWGEQYF.

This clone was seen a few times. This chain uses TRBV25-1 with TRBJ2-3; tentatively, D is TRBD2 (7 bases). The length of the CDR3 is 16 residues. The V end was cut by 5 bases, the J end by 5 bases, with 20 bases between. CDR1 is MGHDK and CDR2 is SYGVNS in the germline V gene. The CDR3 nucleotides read TGTGCCAGCAGTCTCGAGGGGGGGCAGCGTTTAGATACGCAGTATTTT. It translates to CASSLEGGQRLDTQYF.

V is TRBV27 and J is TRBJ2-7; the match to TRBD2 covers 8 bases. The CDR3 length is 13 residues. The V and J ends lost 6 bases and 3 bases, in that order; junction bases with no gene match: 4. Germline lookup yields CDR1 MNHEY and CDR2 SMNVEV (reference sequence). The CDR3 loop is CASSSGTSYEQYF. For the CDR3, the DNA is TGTGCCAGCAGCTCCGGGACTAGCTACGAGCAGTACTTC.

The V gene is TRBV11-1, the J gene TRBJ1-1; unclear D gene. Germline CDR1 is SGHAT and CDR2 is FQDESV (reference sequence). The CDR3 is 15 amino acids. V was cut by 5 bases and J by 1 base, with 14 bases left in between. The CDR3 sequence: CASSPFSDGNTEAFF. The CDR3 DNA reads TGTGCCAGCAGCCCTTTTTCGGATGGGAACACTGAAGCTTTCTTT.

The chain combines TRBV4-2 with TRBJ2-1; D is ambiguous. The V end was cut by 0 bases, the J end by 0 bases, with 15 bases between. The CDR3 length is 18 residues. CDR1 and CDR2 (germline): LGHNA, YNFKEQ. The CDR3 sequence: CASSQEWLPMRSYNEQFF. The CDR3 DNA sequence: TGTGCCAGCAGCCAAGAGTGGCTCCCGATGCGCTCCTACAATGAGCAGTTCTTC.

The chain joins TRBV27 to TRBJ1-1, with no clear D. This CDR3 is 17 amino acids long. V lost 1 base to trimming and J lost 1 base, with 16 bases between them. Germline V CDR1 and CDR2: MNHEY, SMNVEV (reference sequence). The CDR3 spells CASSLLAAGSGNTEAFF. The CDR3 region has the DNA TGTGCCAGCAGTTTATTAGCGGCGGGCTCGGGGAACACTGAAGCTTTCTTT.

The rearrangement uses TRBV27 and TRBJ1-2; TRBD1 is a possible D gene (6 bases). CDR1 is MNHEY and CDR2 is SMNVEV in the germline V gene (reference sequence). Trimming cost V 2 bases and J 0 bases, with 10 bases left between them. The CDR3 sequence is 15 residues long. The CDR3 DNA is TGTGCCAGCAGTTTAGGGACAACCTCTAACTATGGCTACACCTTC. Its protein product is CASSLGTTSNYGYTF.

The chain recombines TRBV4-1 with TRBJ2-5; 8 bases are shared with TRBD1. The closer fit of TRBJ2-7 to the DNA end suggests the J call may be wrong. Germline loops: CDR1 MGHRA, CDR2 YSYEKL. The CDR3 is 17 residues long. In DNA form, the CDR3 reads TGCGCCAGCAGCCAAGGGCCCCAGGACAGGGTTTCCTACGAGCAGTACTTC. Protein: CASSQGPQDRVSYEQYF.

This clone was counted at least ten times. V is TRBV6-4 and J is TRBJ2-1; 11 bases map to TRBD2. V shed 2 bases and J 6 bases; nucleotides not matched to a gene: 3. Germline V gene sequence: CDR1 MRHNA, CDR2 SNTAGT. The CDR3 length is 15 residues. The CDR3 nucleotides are TGTGCCAGCAGTGACGACACTAGCGGGAGCAATGAGCAGTTCTTC. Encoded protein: CASSDDTSGSNEQFF.

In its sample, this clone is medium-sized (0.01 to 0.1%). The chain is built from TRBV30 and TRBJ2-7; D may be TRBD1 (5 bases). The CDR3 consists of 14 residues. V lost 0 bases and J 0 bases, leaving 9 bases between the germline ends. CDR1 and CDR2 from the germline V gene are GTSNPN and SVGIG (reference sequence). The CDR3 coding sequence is TGTGCCTGGAGTGTGGGGCCTCTCTCCTACGAGCAGTACTTC. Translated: CAWSVGPLSYEQYF.

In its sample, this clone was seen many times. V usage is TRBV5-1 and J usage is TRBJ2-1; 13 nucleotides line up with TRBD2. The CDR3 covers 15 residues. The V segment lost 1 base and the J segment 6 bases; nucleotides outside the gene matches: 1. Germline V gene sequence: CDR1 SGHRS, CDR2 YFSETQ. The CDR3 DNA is TGCGCCAGCAGCTTGACTAGCGGGAGGGCCAATGAGCAGTTCTTC. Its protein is CASSLTSGRANEQFF.

CDR3 region: CASGRLGQGTDTQYF. As DNA, the CDR3 is TGTGCCAGTGGCCGGTTGGGACAGGGAACAGATACGCAGTATTTT. The chain recombines TRBV19 with TRBJ2-3; TRBD1 matches 9 bases. CDR1 is LNHDA and CDR2 is SQIVND in the germline V gene (reference sequence). The CDR3 is 15 residues long. V lost 8 bases, J lost 3 bases, and 9 bases stayed unmatched.

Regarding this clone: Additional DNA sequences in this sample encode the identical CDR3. CDR3 loop: CASSLAGTGSTDTQYF. The CDR3, as DNA: TGTGCCAGCAGCTTGGCCGGGACGGGAAGCACAGATACGCAGTATTTT. The chain combines TRBV5-5 with TRBJ2-3; the D call may be TRBD1 or TRBD2 (5 bases each). The CDR3 loop spans 16 amino acids. Trimming removed 0 bases from V and 0 bases from J, with 11 bases in between. CDR1 is SGHKS, CDR2 YYEKEE, per germline (reference sequence).

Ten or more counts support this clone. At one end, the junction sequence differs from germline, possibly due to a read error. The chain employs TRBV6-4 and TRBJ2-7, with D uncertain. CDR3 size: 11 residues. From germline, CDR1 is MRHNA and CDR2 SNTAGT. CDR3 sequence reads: CASSYSSEQYF. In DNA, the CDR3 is TGTGCCAGCAGTTACTCGAGCGAGCAGTACTTC.

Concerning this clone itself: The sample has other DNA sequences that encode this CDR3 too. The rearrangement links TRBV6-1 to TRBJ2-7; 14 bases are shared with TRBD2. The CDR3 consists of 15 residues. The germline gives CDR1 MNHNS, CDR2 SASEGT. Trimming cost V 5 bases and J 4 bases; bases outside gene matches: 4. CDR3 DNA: TGTGCCAGCAGTCCCGGGACTAGCGGGAGTTACGAGCAGTACTTC. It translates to CASSPGTSGSYEQYF.

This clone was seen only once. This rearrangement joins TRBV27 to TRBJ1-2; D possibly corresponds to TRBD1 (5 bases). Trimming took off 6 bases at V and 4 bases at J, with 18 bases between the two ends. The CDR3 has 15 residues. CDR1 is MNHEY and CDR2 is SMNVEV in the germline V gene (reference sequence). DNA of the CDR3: TGTGCCAGCAGCCAGGCAAGGGGTCTCTTCTATGGCTACACCTTC. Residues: CASSQARGLFYGYTF.

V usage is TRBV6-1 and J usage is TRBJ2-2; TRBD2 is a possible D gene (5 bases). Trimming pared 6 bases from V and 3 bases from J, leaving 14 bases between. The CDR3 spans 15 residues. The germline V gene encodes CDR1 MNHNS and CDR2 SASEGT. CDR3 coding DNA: TGTGCCAGCAGGGTGGCGAGGGATCACACCGGGGAGCTGTTTTTT. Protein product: CASRVARDHTGELFF.